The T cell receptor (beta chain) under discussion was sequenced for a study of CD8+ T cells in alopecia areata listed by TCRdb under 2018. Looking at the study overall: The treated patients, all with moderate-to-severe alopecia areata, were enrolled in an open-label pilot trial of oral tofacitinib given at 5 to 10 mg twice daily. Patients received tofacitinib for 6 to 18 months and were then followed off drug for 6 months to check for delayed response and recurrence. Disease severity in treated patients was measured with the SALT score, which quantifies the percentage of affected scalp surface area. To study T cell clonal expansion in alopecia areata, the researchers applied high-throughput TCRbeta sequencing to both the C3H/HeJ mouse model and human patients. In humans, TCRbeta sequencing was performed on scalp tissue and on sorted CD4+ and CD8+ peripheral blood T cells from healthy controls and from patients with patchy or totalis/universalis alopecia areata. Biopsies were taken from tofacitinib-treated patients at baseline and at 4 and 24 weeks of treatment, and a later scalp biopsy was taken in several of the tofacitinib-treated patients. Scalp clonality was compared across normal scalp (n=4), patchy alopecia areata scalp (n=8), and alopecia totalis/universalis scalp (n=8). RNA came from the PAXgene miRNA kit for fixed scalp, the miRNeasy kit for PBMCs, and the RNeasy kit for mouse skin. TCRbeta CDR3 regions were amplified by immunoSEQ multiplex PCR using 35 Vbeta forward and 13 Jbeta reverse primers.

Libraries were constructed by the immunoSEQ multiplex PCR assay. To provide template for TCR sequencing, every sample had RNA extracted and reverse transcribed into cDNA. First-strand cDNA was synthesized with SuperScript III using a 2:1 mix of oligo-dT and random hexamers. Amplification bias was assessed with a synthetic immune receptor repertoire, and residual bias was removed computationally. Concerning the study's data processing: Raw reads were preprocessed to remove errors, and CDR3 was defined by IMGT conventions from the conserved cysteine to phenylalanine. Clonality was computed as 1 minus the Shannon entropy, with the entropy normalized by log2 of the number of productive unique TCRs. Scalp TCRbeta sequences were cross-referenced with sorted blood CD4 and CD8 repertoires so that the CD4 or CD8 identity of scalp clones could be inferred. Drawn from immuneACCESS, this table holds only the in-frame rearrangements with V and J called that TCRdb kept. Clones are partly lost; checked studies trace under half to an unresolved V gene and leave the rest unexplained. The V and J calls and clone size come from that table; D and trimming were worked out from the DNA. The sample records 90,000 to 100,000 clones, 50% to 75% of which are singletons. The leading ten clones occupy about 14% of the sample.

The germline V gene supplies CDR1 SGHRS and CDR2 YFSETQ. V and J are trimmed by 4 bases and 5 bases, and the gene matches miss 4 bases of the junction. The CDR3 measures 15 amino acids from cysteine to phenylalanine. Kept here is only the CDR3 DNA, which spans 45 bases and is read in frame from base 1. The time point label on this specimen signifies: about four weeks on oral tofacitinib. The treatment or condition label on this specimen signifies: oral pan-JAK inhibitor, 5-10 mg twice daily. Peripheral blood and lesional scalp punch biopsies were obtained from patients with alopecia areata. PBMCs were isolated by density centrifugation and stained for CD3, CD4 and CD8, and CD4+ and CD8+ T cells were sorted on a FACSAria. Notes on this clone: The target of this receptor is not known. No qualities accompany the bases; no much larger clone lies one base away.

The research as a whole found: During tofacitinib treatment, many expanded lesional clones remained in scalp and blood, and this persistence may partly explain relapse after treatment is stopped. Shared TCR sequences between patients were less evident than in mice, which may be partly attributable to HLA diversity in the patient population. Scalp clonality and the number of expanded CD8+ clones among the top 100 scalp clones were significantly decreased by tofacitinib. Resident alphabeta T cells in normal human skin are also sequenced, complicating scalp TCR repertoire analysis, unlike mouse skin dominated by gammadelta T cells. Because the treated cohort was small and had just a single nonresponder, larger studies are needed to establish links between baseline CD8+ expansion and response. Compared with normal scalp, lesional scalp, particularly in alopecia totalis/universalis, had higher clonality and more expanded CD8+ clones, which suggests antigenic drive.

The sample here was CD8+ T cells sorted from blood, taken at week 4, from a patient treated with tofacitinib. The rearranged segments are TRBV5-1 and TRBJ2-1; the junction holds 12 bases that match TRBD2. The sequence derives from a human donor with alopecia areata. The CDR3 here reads CASSLAGGLNNEQFF. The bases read TGCGCCAGCAGCCTAGCGGGAGGGCTGAACAATGAGCAGTTCTTC.